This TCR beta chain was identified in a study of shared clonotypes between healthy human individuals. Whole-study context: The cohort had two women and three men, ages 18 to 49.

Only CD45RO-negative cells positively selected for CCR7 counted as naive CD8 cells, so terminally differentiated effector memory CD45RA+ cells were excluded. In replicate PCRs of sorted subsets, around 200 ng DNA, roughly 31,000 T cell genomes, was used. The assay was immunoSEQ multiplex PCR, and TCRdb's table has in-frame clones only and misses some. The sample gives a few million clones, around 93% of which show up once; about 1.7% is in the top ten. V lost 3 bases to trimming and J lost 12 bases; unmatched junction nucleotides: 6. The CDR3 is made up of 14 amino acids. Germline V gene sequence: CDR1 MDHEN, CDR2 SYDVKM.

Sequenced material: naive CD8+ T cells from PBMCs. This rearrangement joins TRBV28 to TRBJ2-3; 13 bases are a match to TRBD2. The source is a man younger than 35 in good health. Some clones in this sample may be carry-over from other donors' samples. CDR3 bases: TGTGCCAGCAGTTTCCCCGGGACTAGCGGGAAACAGTATTTT. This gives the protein CASSFPGTSGKQYF.